These T cell receptor beta chains were read from a single sample in a study of beta chain features in type 1 diabetes. The method was immunoSEQ multiplex PCR; TCRdb's version includes in-frame clones alone and lacks a portion of them. This sample yields a few hundred thousand clones, of which roughly 13% are seen a single time; roughly 0.015% belongs to the top ten. The sample consisted of naive CD4+ T cells from blood. The source of these receptors is a woman aged 18-29 years with type 1 diabetes. Both conserved end residues are part of each CDR3. A D gene is named only where the DNA matches it firmly. Rows give clone size only sometimes, using once, few, many, or a class for an expanded clone.

d_gene | j_gene | v_gene | abundance | CDR3nt | CDR3aa
TRBD1 | TRBJ2-3 | TRBV12-5 | few | TGTGCTAGTGGTCCAGGGACAGCGCTAACAGATACGCAGTATTTT | CASGPGTALTDTQYF
- | TRBJ1-1 | TRBV7-9 | few | TGTGCCAGCAGCTTTGGCGGCAGGGAGAACACTGAAGCTTTCTTT | CASSFGGRENTEAFF
TRBD1 | TRBJ2-2 | TRBV5-1 | few | TGCGCCAGCAGCTACCCGTGGACAGGGGAGAGAACCGGGGAGCTGTTTTTT | CASSYPWTGERTGELFF
- | TRBJ1-2 | TRBV5-6 | few | TGTGCCAGCAGTCCGGGCGGGTTTGGATATGGCTACACCTTC | CASSPGGFGYGYTF
TRBD2 | TRBJ2-7 | TRBV5-4 | few | TGTGCCAGCAGTCGAATTAGCGGTGCGGGGGACGAGCAGTACTTC | CASSRISGAGDEQYF
- | TRBJ2-5 | TRBV2 | few | TGTGCCAGCAGAGGCGGGGAGACCCAGTACTTC | CASRGGETQYF
- | TRBJ2-1 | TRBV2 | few | TGTGCCATCGAGACTGAGAGCTCCTACAATGAGCAGTTCTTC | CAIETESSYNEQFF
- | TRBJ2-1 | TRBV9 | - | TGTGCCAGCAGCACCCTAGACAATGAGCAGTTCTTC | CASSTLDNEQFF
- | TRBJ1-4 | TRBV30 | few | TGTGCCTGGAGAGACATACAGGGAACAGGAAAACTGTTTTTT | CAWRDIQGTGKLFF
- | TRBJ2-2 | TRBV28 | - | TGTGCCAGCAGTTTGGGGGGAATCACCGGGGAGCTGTTTTTT | CASSLGGITGELFF
TRBD1 | TRBJ1-2 | TRBV10-3 | - | TGTGCCATCAGTGGGAACAGGGGGATCAACTATGGCTACACCTTC | CAISGNRGINYGYTF
TRBD1 | TRBJ2-7 | TRBV27 | - | TGTGCCAGCAGTTTCGAGTTCCCCAGCCAGGGGGCTTACGAGCAGTACTTC | CASSFEFPSQGAYEQYF
TRBD1 | TRBJ1-5 | TRBV9 | - | TGTGCCAGCAGCGCGCAGGGGGAGGATCAGCCCCAGCATTTT | CASSAQGEDQPQHF
TRBD2 | TRBJ2-3 | TRBV7-9 | - | TGTGCCAGCAGACCAAGCGGCGCGGGAGGACGAGATACGCAGTATTTT | CASRPSGAGGRDTQYF
- | TRBJ2-1 | TRBV19 | - | TGTGCCAGTAGTTTGGAGACGGGGAGAGGTAAAGATGAGCAGTTCTTC | CASSLETGRGKDEQFF
- | TRBJ2-1 | TRBV7-3 | - | TGTGCCAGCAGCCCTGACTTGGAGGACAATGAGCAGTTCTTC | CASSPDLEDNEQFF
- | TRBJ2-7 | TRBV2 | - | TGTGCCAGCAGATCCGGGAGCTCCTACGAGCAGTACTTC | CASRSGSSYEQYF
TRBD1 | TRBJ1-2 | TRBV5-4 | few | TGTGCCAGCAGCCCGGCCACACAGGGGTGGCTTTATGGCTACACCTTC | CASSPATQGWLYGYTF
TRBD1 | TRBJ2-3 | TRBV6-1 | - | TGTGCCAGCAGTGAAGATGAGGGCACAGGGGGCACAGATACGCAGTATTTT | CASSEDEGTGGTDTQYF
TRBD2 | TRBJ2-3 | TRBV5-1 | - | TGCGCCAGCAGCTTGGTCCGACTAGCGGATCGCACAGATACGCAGTATTTT | CASSLVRLADRTDTQYF
- | TRBJ2-5 | TRBV18 | few | TGTGCCAGCTCACCACCGCACTTATCGGGAGAGACCCAGTACTTC | CASSPPHLSGETQYF
TRBD2 | TRBJ2-5 | TRBV6-5 | - | TGTGCCAGCGGTTTAGCGGGAGGTCAGGAGACCCAGTACTTC | CASGLAGGQETQYF
- | TRBJ2-5 | TRBV7-2 | - | TGTGCCAGCAAGAGCCAAGAGACCCAGTACTTC | CASKSQETQYF
TRBD2 | TRBJ2-7 | TRBV28 | few | TGTGCCAGCAGTTTAGAGACTAGCGGCCTTGACGAGCAGTACTTC | CASSLETSGLDEQYF
- | TRBJ2-7 | TRBV7-6 | - | TGTGCCAGCAGCTTAGATGCGTCGGAGCAGTACTTC | CASSLDASEQYF
- | TRBJ2-5 | TRBV6-5 | - | TGTGCCAGCAGGGTCACAGATCAAGAGACCCAGTACTTC | CASRVTDQETQYF
TRBD1 | TRBJ1-4 | TRBV7-9 | - | TGTGCCAGCAGCCCACAGGGGGCGGAAGGGCTGTTTTTT | CASSPQGAEGLFF
- | TRBJ1-2 | TRBV2 | few | TGTGCCAGCAGTGAAGGCAAGCCCTATGGCTACACCTTC | CASSEGKPYGYTF
- | TRBJ2-7 | TRBV6-5 | - | TGTGCCAGCAGTTATCGGGACAACTCCTACGAGCAGTACTTC | CASSYRDNSYEQYF
- | TRBJ1-1 | TRBV6-5 | few | TGTGCCAGCAGCCCCGGGACAGAAGCTTTCTTT | CASSPGTEAFF
TRBD1 | TRBJ1-1 | TRBV9 | - | TGTGCCAGCAGCGGGATTGACGGGACAGACACTGAAGCTTTCTTT | CASSGIDGTDTEAFF
TRBD1 | TRBJ2-7 | TRBV5-1 | few | TGCGCCAGCAGCGGCATGCCGGGACAGGGGGGGTACGAGCAGTACTTC | CASSGMPGQGGYEQYF
- | TRBJ1-2 | TRBV20-1 | few | TGCAGTGCTCCGAACTATGGCTACACCTTC | CSAPNYGYTF
- | TRBJ2-1 | TRBV2 | few | TGTGCCAGCAGTGAATTGAGCGGGAATGAGCAGTTCTTC | CASSELSGNEQFF
TRBD1 | TRBJ2-1 | TRBV28 | few | TGTGCCAGCACTGGACAGGTAGTATACAATGAGCAGTTCTTC | CASTGQVVYNEQFF
- | TRBJ1-2 | TRBV18 | - | TGTGCCAGCTCACCACCGACAGGTAGCTATGGCTACACCTTC | CASSPPTGSYGYTF
TRBD1 | TRBJ2-7 | TRBV19 | few | TGTGCCAGTATGGGACAGGGGAGCGAGCAGTACTTC | CASMGQGSEQYF
- | TRBJ1-2 | TRBV7-2 | few | TGTGCCAGCAGCTTATTCCCCCAGGGGAACTATGGCTACACCTTC | CASSLFPQGNYGYTF
TRBD1 | TRBJ2-5 | TRBV7-2 | few | TGTGCCAGCAGCAAATCCGGGACAGCTAGAAAAGAGACCCAGTACTTC | CASSKSGTARKETQYF
TRBD1 | TRBJ1-2 | TRBV6-1 | - | TGTGCCAGCAGGGGGACAGGGGTCGGCTACACCTTC | CASRGTGVGYTF
- | TRBJ2-3 | TRBV5-4 | - | TGTGCCAGCAGCTTGCCGACTAGCACAGATACGCAGTATTTT | CASSLPTSTDTQYF
- | TRBJ1-1 | TRBV7-3 | few | TGTGCCAGCAGCTCCAGGGAATTTAGTGAAGCTTTCTTT | CASSSREFSEAFF
- | TRBJ1-1 | TRBV29-1 | - | TGCAGCGCCGTCAGGGCAGAAAACACTGAAGCTTTCTTT | CSAVRAENTEAFF
- | TRBJ2-5 | TRBV20-1 | - | TGCAGTGCTAGTTCAAAAGAGACCCAGTACTTC | CSASSKETQYF
TRBD2 | TRBJ2-2 | TRBV7-9 | few | TGTGCCAGCAGCTTACGGACTAGCGGTTTCTACGGGGAGCTGTTTTTT | CASSLRTSGFYGELFF
TRBD2 | TRBJ2-3 | TRBV7-9 | few | TGTGCCAGCAGCCCCGGGACTAGCGGGGACATAAGCACAGATACGCAGTATTTT | CASSPGTSGDISTDTQYF
- | TRBJ2-6 | TRBV6-1 | few | TGTGCCAGCAGTGAACGGGTTTTCCTGACTTTC | CASSERVFLTF
- | TRBJ2-7 | TRBV27 | few | TGTGCCAGCAGTAGCGGGCACTACGAGCAGTACTTC | CASSSGHYEQYF
TRBD2 | TRBJ2-3 | TRBV5-4 | - | TGTGCCAGCAGACTGGGACTAGCGGGAGGGGATACGCAGTATTTT | CASRLGLAGGDTQYF
TRBD2 | TRBJ2-5 | TRBV11-2 | few | TGTGCCAGCAGCTTAGGGGGGACTAGCGGGAGTCGAGAGACCCAGTACTTC | CASSLGGTSGSRETQYF
- | TRBJ1-1 | TRBV5-4 | - | TGTGCCAGCAGCTACGAGGAGAACACTGAAGCTTTCTTT | CASSYEENTEAFF
TRBD2 | TRBJ2-5 | TRBV7-8 | few | TGTGCCAGCAGCTTGGGGAGGGATTTTGTTCAAGAGACCCAGTACTTC | CASSLGRDFVQETQYF
TRBD1 | TRBJ1-2 | TRBV30 | - | TGTGCCTGGAGTGGACAGGGGTATGGCTACACCTTC | CAWSGQGYGYTF